This TCR beta chain was sequenced during a study of T cell responses to AZD1222 COVID-19 vaccine. The repertoire was sequenced with immunoSEQ multiplex PCR; TCRdb's copy has only in-frame clones and lacks some. The sample contains 100,000 to 140,000 clones, approximately 90% of which appear only once. The CDR3 consists of 13 residues. The germline gives CDR1 GTSNPN, CDR2 SVGIG (reference sequence). V was pared by 4 bases and J by 8 bases, with 12 bases between. This receptor was obtained from an adult who received the AZD1222 COVID-19 vaccine. The specimen was peripheral blood, collected 28 days after the second AZD1222 dose. The chain joins TRBV30 to TRBJ1-6; TRBD1 might be the D (5 bases). This CDR3 reads CAWNRDSHSPLHF. As DNA, the CDR3 is TGTGCCTGGAATCGGGACTCTCATTCACCCCTCCACTTT.